Listed below are T cell receptor beta chains from one sample, sequenced in a study of regulatory T cells in long-lasting Graves disease. A single record per CDR3 protein comes from TCRdb applying MiXCR to the multiplex PCR reads. The sample includes some 330,000 distinct CDR3 sequences, 20% to 25% of them seen just once. Sequenced material: peripheral blood mononuclear cells (PBMCs), taken when the disease was refractory, from a patient treated with antithyroid drugs. Receptors originate from a woman between 40 and 55 years old with Graves disease. Both conserved end residues are part of each CDR3. D genes are given only for firm matches. A clone size is listed for some rows: how often the clone was seen (once, few, many), or a class if it is expanded.

>TRBD2|TRBV5-1|TRBJ2-7|few
TGCGCCAGCAGTTGGCCCGGGACTAGCGGGCCCTCCTACGAGCAGTACTTC
CASSWPGTSGPSYEQYF
>-|TRBV7-8|TRBJ2-7|-
TGTGCCAGCAGCTTAGGGGCGAGGACCTACGAGCAGTACTTC
CASSLGARTYEQYF
>-|TRBV12-3/TRBV12-4|TRBJ1-2|many
TGTGCCAGCAGTTTGACGTGGTACTATGGCTACACCTTC
CASSLTWYYGYTF
>TRBD2|TRBV2|TRBJ2-7|many
TGTGCCGTTAGCGGGTTATTCTACGAGCAGTACTTC
CAVSGLFYEQYF
>-|TRBV10-3|TRBJ2-7|once
TGTGCCATCAGTGGGAGGGGCGAGCAGTACTTC
CAISGRGEQYF
>TRBD1|TRBV28|TRBJ1-5|many
TGTGCCAGCAGTTTATTTTCCAGGGGGCTACAGCCCCAGCATTTT
CASSLFSRGLQPQHF
>-|TRBV2|TRBJ2-5|many
TGTGCCAGCCAGGCCCCTTGGGAAGAGACCCAGTACTTC
CASQAPWEETQYF
>-|TRBV7-2|TRBJ2-1|few
TGTGCCAGCAGCTGGTTAGATTTGGGGGTCTACAATGAGCAGTTCTTC
CASSWLDLGVYNEQFF
>TRBD2|TRBV5-1|TRBJ2-5|-
TGCGCCAGCAGCTTTATCAGCGGGAGGGGAGAGACCCAGTACTTC
CASSFISGRGETQYF
>-|TRBV28|TRBJ1-1|many
TGTGCCAGCAGTTCCAGGTTCGAAGCTTTCTTT
CASSSRFEAFF
>-|TRBV6-5|TRBJ1-5|-
TGTGCCAGCAGTTACTGGGGAGAGCCCCAGCATTTT
CASSYWGEPQHF
>-|TRBV28|TRBJ2-7|many
TGTGCCAGCAGCACCCCGTGGGGGGTTTGGGCCTACGAGCAGTACTTC
CASSTPWGVWAYEQYF
>-|TRBV5-1|TRBJ1-3|-
TGCGCCAGCAGCTTGGAGTCGAGTCCTGGAAACACCATATATTTT
CASSLESSPGNTIYF
>TRBD2|TRBV18|TRBJ2-1|-
TGTGCCAGCTCACCACCGGCGGGAGCGAGGATTGAGCAGTTCTTC
CASSPPAGARIEQFF
>-|TRBV7-9|TRBJ1-1|many
TGTGCCAGCAGCTTAAGGGGGGCTGGACTTGAAGCTTTCTTT
CASSLRGAGLEAFF
>-|TRBV27|TRBJ2-5|many
TGTGCCAGCAGTTTCAGTTCCAGTCAAGAGACCCAGTACTTC
CASSFSSSQETQYF
>-|TRBV7-9|TRBJ1-1|-
TGTGCCAGCAGCGCCCCGGTCGGGGTAACTGAAGCTTTCTTT
CASSAPVGVTEAFF
>-|TRBV5-1|TRBJ2-7|-
TGCGCCAGCAGCTTGGTGGATAGGAAGTACTTC
CASSLVDRKYF
>TRBD1|TRBV28|TRBJ2-7|-
TGTGCCAGCAGTCGCCGAGACAGGGTTTCCTACGGGCAGTACTTC
CASSRRDRVSYGQYF
>TRBD1|TRBV28|TRBJ1-5|many
TGTGCCAGCAGTTTAGAAACAGGGGGGGTGGGAAGCAATCAGCCCCAGCATTTT
CASSLETGGVGSNQPQHF
>-|TRBV6-1|TRBJ1-4|few
TGTGCCAGCAGTGAAGCGACAGGTTTAACCGAAAAACTGTTTTTT
CASSEATGLTEKLFF
>-|TRBV7-9|TRBJ2-7|few
TGTGCCAGCAGCCCCCGAGTCTACGAGCAGTACTTC
CASSPRVYEQYF
>TRBD2|TRBV27|TRBJ2-7|many
TGTGCCAGCAGACGCGGGACTAGCGGGACCAACGAGCAGTACTTC
CASRRGTSGTNEQYF
>-|TRBV3-1|TRBJ2-5|-
TGTGCCAGCAGCCACTTAATTGGCCAAGAGACCCAGTACTTC
CASSHLIGQETQYF
>-|TRBV7-9|TRBJ1-5|few
TGTGCCAGCAGCCACACAGGGCCCAATCAGCCCCAGCATTTT
CASSHTGPNQPQHF
>TRBD1|TRBV28|TRBJ2-7|many
TGTGCCAGCAGTTTTGGGGACAGTTCCACCTACGAGCAGTACTTC
CASSFGDSSTYEQYF
>-|TRBV6-1|TRBJ2-5|many
TGTGCCAGCAGGCAGGCAGACCAAGAGACCCAGTACTTC
CASRQADQETQYF
>TRBD1|TRBV6-1|TRBJ1-1|few
TGTGCCAGCAGGCCCGGACAGGGGAAGAGGATGAACACTGAAGCTTTCTTT
CASRPGQGKRMNTEAFF
>-|TRBV5-1|TRBJ1-6|-
TGCGCCGGCAGCTTGGAGGGCGAACCCCTCCACTTT
CAGSLEGEPLHF
>TRBD2|TRBV4-1|TRBJ2-1|-
TGCGCCAGCAGCCCACTAGCGGGAGGAATGTATGAGCAGTTCTTC
CASSPLAGGMYEQFF
>-|TRBV6-5|TRBJ1-6|many
TGTGCCAGCAGTTATAAGGCTCCAACCCTCCACTTT
CASSYKAPTLHF
>-|TRBV11-2|TRBJ1-3|-
TGTGCCAGCAGCTTACCGGTTGGAGGAGGGGGCTCTGGAAACACCATATATTTT
CASSLPVGGGGSGNTIYF
>TRBD1|TRBV5-1|TRBJ1-6|-
TGCGCCAGCAGCTCCGGGACAGGTCCGGATTCACCCCTCCACTTT
CASSSGTGPDSPLHF
>-|TRBV6-5|TRBJ2-7|many
TGTGCCAGCAGTTACCTGGGTAGTACCTACGAGCAGTACTTC
CASSYLGSTYEQYF
>-|TRBV10-3|TRBJ2-7|-
TGTGCCATCAGCAATTTAGGAGGGGCCTACGAGCAGTACTTC
CAISNLGGAYEQYF
>TRBD1|TRBV10-3|TRBJ2-7|-
TGTGCCATCAGACGGAATCGGGACAGTGAGGACGAGCAGTACTTC
CAIRRNRDSEDEQYF
>TRBD2|TRBV10-1|TRBJ2-2|few
TGCGCCAGCAGTGAACCGGCCCCTCGATGGGGAGGGAGGGCCTTTGGGAACACCGGGGAGCTGTTTTTT
CASSEPAPRWGGRAFGNTGELFF
>-|TRBV12-3/TRBV12-4|TRBJ2-1|-
TGTGCCAGCAGTTTAGGCACGGGAATGCCCTACAATGAGCAGTTCTTC
CASSLGTGMPYNEQFF
>TRBD2|TRBV20-1|TRBJ2-7|-
TGCAGTGCCATCAGCGGGAGTGGTTACGAGCAGTACTTC
CSAISGSGYEQYF
>-|TRBV12-3/TRBV12-4|TRBJ2-7|few
TGTGCCAGCGCTATGGGAACCTACGAGCAGTACTTC
CASAMGTYEQYF
>-|TRBV3-1|TRBJ2-5|-
TGTGCCAGCAGCCAAGTTTCCGGACTCAAGCAAGAGACCCAGTACTTC
CASSQVSGLKQETQYF
>TRBD2|TRBV27|TRBJ2-7|many
TGTGCCAGCAGTTTATGGCGGGGGAGCTCCTACGAGCAGTACTTC
CASSLWRGSSYEQYF
>TRBD1|TRBV7-9|TRBJ2-5|many
TGTGCCAGCAGCTTGGACAGGGGAATACAAGAGACCCAGTACTTC
CASSLDRGIQETQYF
>-|TRBV5-5|TRBJ2-5|-
TGTGCCAGCAGCTTGTATCCAGCGGAGACCCAGTACTTC
CASSLYPAETQYF